Each of the 30 T cell receptor beta chains below was sequenced from the same sample in a study of blood T cells in healthy people across ages (dated by TCRdb to the mid-2010s). The library was prepared using 5' RACE. This sample was sequenced with an Illumina HiSeq 2500. A second roughly 6 to 12 cycle PCR used a sample-barcoded 5' primer and a J-beta primer mix. Using fastp trimming at Q25 and MiXCR clonotype assembly, TCRdb reanalyzed the public sequencing data and kept in-frame beta chains. Entries are consolidated by CDR3 protein sequence, retaining the most common genes and DNA. Across this sample there are 1.2 million to 1.5 million distinct CDR3 sequences, with 42% seen only once. The top ten hold approximately 7.9% of the sample. The material sequenced was blood. Source of these receptors: a woman younger than 35 in good health.

The sample holds a few counts of this clonotype. The chain has TRBV4-2 and TRBJ2-5; TRBD1 aligns across 7 bases. The CDR3 extends over 16 amino acids. After removal of 4 bases from V and 0 bases from J, the junction contained 8 bases not matched to a gene. The germline V gene has CDR1 LGHNA and CDR2 YNFKEQ. The CDR3 sequence: CASSPGQEAYQETQYF. Written as DNA, the CDR3 is TGTGCCAGCAGCCCCGGACAGGAGGCTTACCAAGAGACCCAGTACTTC.

The chain recombines TRBV7-9 with TRBJ2-7, with D possibly TRBD2 on 6 matching bases. Trimming shortened V by 5 bases and J by 2 bases, and 13 bases separated the two germline ends. Germline CDR1 and CDR2: SEHNR and FQNEAQ (reference sequence). The CDR3 totals 14 residues. In DNA form, the CDR3 reads TGTGCCAGCAGCGGGACTGTCCAACCCTACGAGCAGTACTTC. Translation: CASSGTVQPYEQYF.

This clonotype was detected a few times. V gene TRBV6-1 combines with J gene TRBJ1-2; possible D gene TRBD1, 5 bases. Trimming stripped 2 bases from V and 5 bases from J, with 12 bases between. CDR1 is MNHNS, CDR2 SASEGT, per germline. This CDR3 has 14 residues. The CDR3 loop reads CASSEQGFPYGYTF. The CDR3 DNA reads as TGTGCCAGCAGTGAACAGGGATTCCCGTATGGCTACACCTTC.

The chain recombines TRBV3-1 with TRBJ2-1; D unresolved. Trimming took off 0 bases at V and 11 bases at J, with 11 bases between the two ends. The CDR3 has 13 residues. The germline gives CDR1 LGHDT, CDR2 YNNKEL (reference sequence). The CDR3 DNA sequence: TGTGCCAGCAGCCAAGATAAAACTTCCCAGCAGTTCTTC. Amino acids: CASSQDKTSQQFF.

This clonotype was detected ten times or more. This chain connects TRBV20-1 to TRBJ2-3; 9 nucleotides agree with TRBD2. After removal of 2 bases from V and 2 bases from J, the junction contained 2 bases not matched to a gene. Looked up from germline, CDR1 is DFQATT and CDR2 is SNEGSKA (reference sequence). The CDR3 totals 14 residues. Here the CDR3 reads CSARLAGSTDTQYF. DNA of the CDR3: TGCAGTGCTAGACTAGCGGGATCCACAGATACGCAGTATTTT.

This clonotype was counted a few times. The V and J genes are TRBV20-1 and TRBJ1-6; 7 bases are a match to TRBD1. This CDR3 region has 14 residues. In germline, CDR1 is DFQATT, CDR2 SNEGSKA (reference sequence). The V segment lost 5 bases and the J segment 7 bases; nucleotides outside the gene matches: 8. The CDR3 protein is CSASRGTENSPLHF. CDR3 in DNA: TGCAGTGCTTCCCGGGGGACAGAGAATTCACCCCTCCACTTT.

The genes are TRBV20-1 and TRBJ2-7, with D tentatively TRBD1 (5 bases). Germline CDR1 reads DFQATT; CDR2 reads SNEGSKA (reference sequence). Trimming shortened V by 2 bases and J by 5 bases, and 16 bases separated the two germline ends. The CDR3 contains 14 residues. DNA of the CDR3: TGCAGTGCTAGACCCAGGGCAATAAGCCACGAGCAGTACTTC. It specifies CSARPRAISHEQYF.

The J gene is TRBJ1-5, the V gene TRBV3-1; no clear D gene. The germline V and J ends were trimmed by 0 bases and 2 bases, with 5 bases remaining between them. This CDR3 has 14 residues. Germline V lookup: CDR1 LGHDT, CDR2 YNNKEL (reference sequence). CDR3 protein: CASSQEFGNQPQHF. Here the CDR3 DNA reads TGTGCCAGCAGCCAAGAGTTTGGCAATCAGCCCCAGCATTTT.

The chain couples TRBV7-9 to TRBJ1-2; maybe TRBD1 (6 bases). Deletions cut 4 bases from V and 1 base from J, with 13 bases between. Germline V gene sequence: CDR1 SEHNR, CDR2 FQNEAQ (reference sequence). The CDR3 has 15 residues. In DNA, the CDR3 is TGTGCCAGCAGCTCTCGGACAGAGGATAACTATGGCTACACCTTC. Translation: CASSSRTEDNYGYTF. Based on the CDR3 plus reference TRBV7-9 and TRBJ1-2, the full variable domain is DTGVSQNPRHKITKRGQNVTFRCDPISEHNRLYWYRQTLGQGPEFLTYFQNEAQLEKSRLLSDRFSAERPKGSFSTLEIQRTEQGDSAMYLCASSSRTEDNYGYTFGSGTRLTVV.

This clonotype was seen a handful of times. The rearrangement joins TRBV4-1 to TRBJ2-5; 9 bases map to TRBD2. The V gene end was trimmed by 2 bases and the J gene end by 5 bases; junction bases not matched to a gene: 9. Germline-derived CDR1 and CDR2 are MGHRA and YSYEKL. This CDR3 comprises 16 residues. This CDR3 reads CASSQLISGGRETQYF. For the CDR3, the DNA is TGCGCCAGCAGCCAATTGATTAGCGGGGGTCGGGAGACCCAGTACTTC.

The V and J genes are TRBV5-6 and TRBJ2-4; 7 bases line up with TRBD1. V lost 0 bases, J lost 0 bases, and 6 bases stayed unmatched. In germline, CDR1 is SGHDT, CDR2 YYEEEE. CDR3 length: 17 residues. CDR3 protein: CASSLGDSSLAKNIQYF. The CDR3 bases are TGTGCCAGCAGCTTGGGGGACAGTTCCCTAGCCAAAAACATTCAGTACTTC.

The chain employs TRBV6-6 and TRBJ1-1, with D maybe TRBD1 (6 bases). Germline V gives CDR1 MNHNY, CDR2 SVGAGI (reference sequence). Trimming pared 10 bases from V and 4 bases from J, leaving 13 bases between. This CDR3 comprises 12 residues. The CDR3 region has the DNA TGTGCCACGAAACAGGGAGTCACTGAAGCTTTCTTT. It translates to CATKQGVTEAFF.

This clonotype was seen once. At one boundary the junction diverges from the germline segment, which might be a read error. The chain combines TRBV9 with TRBJ1-2; D call uncertain. The germline V gene encodes CDR1 SGDLS and CDR2 YYNGEE. CDR3 length: 13 amino acids. The CDR3 reads CVSSGGFPYGYTF. For the CDR3, the DNA is TGTGTCAGCAGCGGAGGGTTCCCCTATGGCTACACCTTC.

This clonotype appeared a single time. The chain employs TRBV6-1 and TRBJ2-7, with no clear D. Germline lookup yields CDR1 MNHNS and CDR2 SASEGT. V lost 3 bases to trimming and J lost 2 bases, with 14 bases between them. This CDR3 has 15 amino acids. The DNA for the CDR3 is TGTGCCAGCAGTGAGCCCAGGAAGTCCCCCTACGAGCAGTACTTC. It codes for CASSEPRKSPYEQYF.

This sequence joins TRBV7-9 and TRBJ2-7; D may correspond to TRBD1 or TRBD2 (5 bases each). Trimming took 6 bases from V and 0 from J, leaving 12 bases between them. This CDR3 contains 14 residues. Germline V lookup: CDR1 SEHNR, CDR2 FQNEAQ (reference sequence). In DNA form, the CDR3 reads TGTGCCAGCAGGCCTTGGGACGGCTCCTACGAGCAGTACTTC. It encodes CASRPWDGSYEQYF.

J is TRBJ2-1 and V is TRBV11-2; D is unresolved. Gene TRBJ2-7 matches the end of the DNA better, so the J call may be wrong. This CDR3 contains 15 residues. Per the germline V gene, CDR1 is SGHAT and CDR2 is FQNNGV. The CDR3 sequence: CASSLGEFSYNEQYF. CDR3 DNA sequence: TGTGCCAGCAGCTTAGGAGAATTCTCCTACAATGAGCAGTACTTC.

The chain is built from TRBV27 and TRBJ1-1, with a tentative D call TRBD1 (5 bases). Trimming took off 2 bases at V and 4 bases at J, with 11 bases between the two ends. CDR1 is MNHEY and CDR2 is SMNVEV in the germline V gene (reference sequence). There are 14 residues in the CDR3. CDR3 sequence reads: CASSLAGRSTEAFF. CDR3 coding DNA: TGTGCCAGCAGTTTAGCAGGGAGGAGCACTGAAGCTTTCTTT.

With regard to this clonotype: A much larger clonotype is one base distant, so this may be a read error. The rearrangement joins TRBV5-1 to TRBJ2-1; D is possibly TRBD2 (5 bases). There are 14 residues in the CDR3. CDR1 and CDR2 (germline): SGHRS, YFSETQ. Trimming left V 4 bases short and J 7 bases short, with 15 bases between. The CDR3 loop is CASSMALGLNEQFF. CDR3 coding DNA: TGCGCCAGCAGCATGGCACTAGGATTGAATGAGCAGTTCTTC.

The chain joins TRBV27 to TRBJ2-7; TRBD1 aligns across 7 bases. From germline, CDR1 is MNHEY and CDR2 SMNVEV (reference sequence). The CDR3 consists of 13 residues. Trimming removed 6 bases from V and 2 bases from J; junction bases left unmatched: 4. CDR3 in DNA: TGTGCCAGCAGACCCACAGGGGCCTACGAGCAGTACTTC. Its protein is CASRPTGAYEQYF.

The V gene is TRBV14, the J gene TRBJ1-2; 7 nucleotides agree with TRBD1. V shed 4 bases and J 5 bases; nucleotides not matched to a gene: 4. Germline CDR1 and CDR2: SGHDN and FVKESK. The CDR3 spans 13 residues. The CDR3 bases are TGTGCCAGCAGCCGGGGACAGAGTTATGGCTACACCTTC. This codes for CASSRGQSYGYTF.

A few counts support this clonotype. The J gene is TRBJ2-3, the V gene TRBV6-1, with 7 bases identical to TRBD1. The CDR3 length is 15 residues. CDR1 MNHNS and CDR2 SASEGT come from the germline V gene. Trimming removed 1 base from V and 4 bases from J; junction bases left unmatched: 5. Written as DNA, the CDR3 is TGTGCCAGCAGTGAAGGGGGGCAGGGGGCAGATACGCAGTATTTT. Its translation: CASSEGGQGADTQYF.

This chain joins TRBV12-3 or TRBV12-4 and TRBJ2-5; D not resolved. The ends were cut back, 3 bases at V and 5 bases at J, with 10 bases in the middle. The CDR3 is made up of 13 amino acids. For the CDR3, the DNA is TGTGCCAGCAGTTTCGTGGGGTGGGAGACCCAGTACTTC. It yields the protein CASSFVGWETQYF.

The gene calls are TRBV6-5 and TRBJ2-4, with a tentative D call TRBD1 (6 bases). With 0 bases removed from V and 6 bases from J, the gap between germline ends came to 12 bases. This CDR3 is 15 amino acids long. Germline V gene lookup returns CDR1 MNHEY and CDR2 SVGAGI. The DNA for the CDR3 is TGTGCCAGCAGTTACTCATGGGGACAACGAAACATTCAGTACTTC. Translation: CASSYSWGQRNIQYF.

This chain links TRBV28 with TRBJ2-7, with D unresolved. The germline V gene encodes CDR1 MDHEN and CDR2 SYDVKM. Trimming pared 3 bases from V and 0 bases from J, leaving 12 bases between. CDR3 length: 15 amino acids. The CDR3 loop reads CASSFSPGPSYEQYF. The CDR3 nucleotides are TGTGCCAGCAGTTTTAGTCCAGGCCCCTCCTACGAGCAGTACTTC.

This clonotype has more than one count but fewer than ten. The gene calls are TRBV18 and TRBJ1-2; D call uncertain. V dropped 3 bases and J dropped 3 bases, with 11 bases sitting between them. The germline V gene has CDR1 KGHSH and CDR2 LQKENI. The CDR3 has 14 amino acids. The CDR3 spells CASSPGTVDYGYTF. For the CDR3, the DNA is TGTGCCAGCTCACCGGGCACAGTTGACTATGGCTACACCTTC.

On this clonotype itself: A much larger clone differs by one base, so this may be a read error. This chain links TRBV7-9 with TRBJ1-1, with D perhaps matching TRBD1 (6 bases). The germline V gene encodes CDR1 SEHNR and CDR2 FQNEAQ (reference sequence). The CDR3 has 11 amino acids. V lost 8 bases and J lost 5, with 9 bases in between. The CDR3 here is CASQGKTEAFF. The CDR3, as DNA: TGTGCCAGCCAGGGGAAAACTGAAGCTTTCTTT.

J is TRBJ1-6 and V is TRBV6-2 or TRBV6-3, with D hard to call. V was cut by 1 base and J by 4 bases, with 5 bases left in between. CDR3 length equals 14 residues. Germline CDR1 is MNHEY and CDR2 is SVGEGT. The CDR3 DNA sequence: TGTGCCAGCAGTTACTTCAGGTATAATTCACCCCTCCACTTT. The encoded protein is CASSYFRYNSPLHF.

This clonotype has a single count. The CDR3 region is CASSYGDRGLYNEQYF. CDR3 DNA sequence: TGCGCCAGCAGCTATGGCGACAGGGGGCTCTACAATGAGCAGTACTTC. This rearrangement joins TRBV5-1 to TRBJ2-1; 10 nucleotides agree with TRBD1. The J call could be wrong; TRBJ2-7 is a better fit for the DNA end. Germline CDR1 SGHRS, CDR2 YFSETQ. CDR3 length equals 16 residues.

The sample holds a few counts of this clonotype. This rearrangement joins TRBV5-1 to TRBJ2-7; unclear D gene. V lost 0 bases, J lost 2 bases, and 6 bases lay in between. In germline, CDR1 is SGHRS, CDR2 YFSETQ. This CDR3 is 13 amino acids long. Here the CDR3 DNA reads TGCGCCAGCAGCTTGGAATGGGCCTACGAGCAGTACTTC. Translated, it gives CASSLEWAYEQYF.

Concerning this clonotype: A junction boundary mismatches the germline segment, possibly from a read error. The chain has TRBV29-1 and TRBJ2-4; unclear D gene. This CDR3 is built from 14 residues. Germline V gene sequence: CDR1 SQVTM, CDR2 ANQGSEA. This chain's CDR3 is CSGEGRSAKNIQYF. Written as DNA, the CDR3 is TGCAGCGGTGAAGGCAGGAGCGCCAAAAACATTCAGTACTTC.